Sequencing of this T cell receptor (beta chain) was carried out in a study of CD8+CD57+ T cells in acquired aplastic anemia. It was genomic DNA that served as the template for profiling TCR beta VDJ and CDR3. TCRdb redid the calling of the reads with MiXCR, one entry per CDR3 protein. The profile shows roughly 240,000 distinct CDR3 sequences, more than 45% of them singletons. This CDR3 comprises 12 residues. Trimming removed 2 bases at V and 5 bases at J, with 4 bases between. Before being chosen for sequencing, patients had shown CD8+CD57+ cell expansion by flow cytometry. The chain combines TRBV12-3 or TRBV12-4 with TRBJ2-1, with D unclear. This clonotype was obtained from a human donor with aplastic anemia. The sequenced sample consisted of sorted CD4+, CD8+, or CD8+CD57+ T cells (not recorded which) from PBMCs. The CDR3 is CASSLLDNEQFF. In nucleotides, the CDR3 is TGTGCCAGCAGTTTACTCGACAATGAGCAGTTCTTC.